This T cell receptor beta chain was profiled in a study of blood T cell repertoires in COVID-19. Overall study: The study drew acute and convalescent COVID-19 samples from the United States, Italy and Spain. Nucleic acid was either cDNA or gDNA, and it came from T cells, B-cell-depleted T cells, or PBMCs.

V lost 6 bases and J lost 4; bases outside the gene matches: 10. The CDR3 extends over 16 amino acids. Germline V gene lookup returns CDR1 SEHNR and CDR2 FQNEAQ (reference sequence). This clone was recorded a few times. As originally analysed: Amplification with reference gene primers provided the estimates of nucleated cell counts. Assay used: immunoSEQ multiplex PCR; TCRdb lists only in-frame clones, some missing. V and J calls and clone size are given by that table; D and trimming were obtained from the DNA. Among 10,000 or so clones listed, around 91% were seen once. Sequencing was performed on peripheral blood. This TCR was sampled from a human donor in a cohort sampled during active COVID-19. The V and J genes are TRBV7-9 and TRBJ1-3; 9 bases map to TRBD1. The CDR3 DNA follows: TGTGCCAGCAGTCCGACAGGGGGACGCGGAGGAAACACCATATATTTT. This translates into CASSPTGGRGGNTIYF.